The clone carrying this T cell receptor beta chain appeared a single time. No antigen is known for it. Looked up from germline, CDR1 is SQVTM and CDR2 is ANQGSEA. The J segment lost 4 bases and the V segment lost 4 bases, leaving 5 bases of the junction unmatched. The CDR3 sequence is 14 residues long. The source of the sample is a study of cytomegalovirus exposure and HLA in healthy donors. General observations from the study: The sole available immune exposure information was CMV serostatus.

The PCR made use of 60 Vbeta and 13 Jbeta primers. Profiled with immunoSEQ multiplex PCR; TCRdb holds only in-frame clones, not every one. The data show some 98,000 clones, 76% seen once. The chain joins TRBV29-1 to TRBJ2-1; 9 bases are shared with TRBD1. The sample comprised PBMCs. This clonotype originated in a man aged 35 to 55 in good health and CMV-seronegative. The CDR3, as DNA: TGCAGCGTTGTTGGGACAGGGATTTACAATGAGCAGTTCTTC. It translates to CSVVGTGIYNEQFF.